The 18 T cell receptor beta chains below come from one sample, sequenced in a study of shared clonotypes between healthy human individuals. The data were produced by immunoSEQ multiplex PCR, yet TCRdb's version contains in-frame clones alone and is incomplete. The sample has about 2.1 million clones; around 95% are singletons. Naive CD8 cells, CD45RO-negative and positively selected for CCR7, excluded terminally differentiated effector memory CD45RA+ cells. The source material was naive CD8+ T cells from PBMCs. These receptors originate from a man aged 18 to 29 in good health. Some clones in this sample may be carry-over from other donors' samples.

The rearrangement links TRBV11-2 to TRBJ2-1; D is possibly TRBD2 (5 bases). Trimming took off 8 bases at V and 0 bases at J, with 17 bases between the two ends. The CDR3 extends over 16 amino acids. Per germline, CDR1 SGHAT and CDR2 FQNNGV. The CDR3 loop reads CASRFVAGSSYNEQFF. The CDR3 DNA sequence: TGTGCCAGCCGTTTCGTTGCGGGTAGCTCCTACAATGAGCAGTTCTTC.

This clone appeared once. The chain couples TRBV6-1 to TRBJ1-5; 8 bases line up with TRBD1. There are 15 residues in the CDR3. Germline trimming cut 5 bases from V and 1 base from J; bases unmatched to any gene: 4. Germline V gives CDR1 MNHNS, CDR2 SASEGT. In nucleotides, the CDR3 is TGTGCCAGCAGTTTAGACAGGGGAAGCAATCAGCCCCAGCATTTT. The encoded protein is CASSLDRGSNQPQHF.

This chain uses TRBV15 with TRBJ2-2; D possibly corresponds to TRBD2 (6 bases). Trimming shortened V by 4 bases and J by 6 bases, and 12 bases separated the two germline ends. The germline V gene encodes CDR1 LNHNV and CDR2 YYDKDF (reference sequence). CDR3 size: 14 residues. The DNA of the CDR3 is TGTGCCACCAGCATAGGAGGGGAGGCCGGGGAGCTGTTTTTT. Protein product: CATSIGGEAGELFF.

This clone has only one observation. V is TRBV7-9 and J is TRBJ2-1; no reliable D call. V lost 5 bases to trimming and J lost 5 bases, with 16 bases between them. There are 15 residues in the CDR3. Germline CDR1 and CDR2: SEHNR and FQNEAQ (reference sequence). The DNA for the CDR3 is TGTGCCAGCAGCCCCCCCGGCAGGTCAAACAATGAGCAGTTCTTC. Its translation is CASSPPGRSNNEQFF.

The chain couples TRBV10-3 to TRBJ2-7, with D possibly TRBD1 on 5 matching bases. This CDR3 contains 14 residues. V lost 1 base and J 3 bases, leaving 10 bases between the germline ends. Looked up from germline, CDR1 is ENHRY and CDR2 is SYGVKD. The CDR3: CAISELQGFYEQYF. The DNA of the CDR3 is TGTGCCATCAGTGAGTTGCAGGGCTTCTACGAGCAGTACTTC.

This rearrangement joins TRBV28 to TRBJ2-7; D possibly matches TRBD1 or TRBD2 (5 bases each). Trimming cost V 8 bases and J 3 bases, with 14 bases left between them. CDR1 is MDHEN, CDR2 SYDVKM, per germline. There are 13 residues in the CDR3. CDR3 nucleotides: TGTGCCAGCCAGCTGGGACCGCACTACGAGCAGTACTTC. This translates into CASQLGPHYEQYF.

The chain has TRBV7-2 and TRBJ2-7; no clear D gene. CDR3 length: 14 residues. Deletions cut 2 bases from V and 6 bases from J, with 14 bases between. Germline assignment: CDR1 SGHTA and CDR2 FQGNSA. CDR3 sequence: CASSLHGPIAEQYF. The CDR3 bases are TGTGCCAGCAGCTTACACGGCCCTATAGCCGAGCAGTACTTC. Variable domain in full (rest from reference TRBV7-2 and TRBJ2-7): GAGVSQSPSNKVTEKGKDVELRCDPISGHTALYWYRQSLGQGLEFLIYFQGNSAPDKSGLPSDRFSAERTGGSVSTLTIQRTQQEDSAVYLCASSLHGPIAEQYFGPGTRLTVT.

Concerning this clone itself: One end of the junction does not line up with germline, which may come from a read error. The chain links TRBV5-1 to TRBJ1-5; D is perhaps TRBD1 (5 bases). The CDR3 is 18 residues long. Germline loops: CDR1 SGHRS, CDR2 YFSETQ. The DNA of the CDR3 is TGCGCCAGCACCTTGTCCTTCGTGGGCGGGGACGCATATCAGCCCCAGCATTTT. Translated: CASTLSFVGGDAYQPQHF.

This clone was seen just once. V usage is TRBV30 and J usage is TRBJ1-2; possibly TRBD1 for D (6 bases). V was pared by 8 bases and J by 4 bases, with 14 bases between. This CDR3 is built from 12 residues. In germline, CDR1 is GTSNPN, CDR2 SVGIG (reference sequence). The CDR3 nucleotides are TGTGCCGGGACACAGAGACCCTATGGCTACACCTTC. It is translated as CAGTQRPYGYTF.

V and J are TRBV15 and TRBJ1-2; no reliable D call. V was pared by 5 bases and J by 1 base, with 14 bases between. The CDR3 is 15 amino acids. Germline assignment: CDR1 LNHNV and CDR2 YYDKDF (reference sequence). CDR3 in amino acids: CATSGRAFVNYGYTF. CDR3 nucleotides: TGTGCCACCAGCGGTCGGGCATTTGTTAACTATGGCTACACCTTC. Full variable domain (outside the CDR3, taken from reference TRBV15 and TRBJ1-2): DAMVIQNPRYQVTQFGKPVTLSCSQTLNHNVMYWYQQKSSQAPKLLFHYYDKDFNNEADTPDNFQSRRPNTSFCFLDIRSPGLGDTAMYLCATSGRAFVNYGYTFGSGTRLTVV.

V is TRBV30 and J is TRBJ2-5, with 9 positions matching TRBD2. After removal of 2 bases from V and 5 bases from J, the junction contained 6 bases not matched to a gene. Germline V gene sequence: CDR1 GTSNPN, CDR2 SVGIG (reference sequence). The CDR3 has 14 residues. Written as DNA, the CDR3 is TGTGCCTGGAGTCTAGATACTAGCGGGGAGACCCAGTACTTC. It specifies CAWSLDTSGETQYF. Full variable domain (remainder filled in from reference TRBV30 and TRBJ2-5): SQTIHQWPATLVQPVGSPLSLECTVEGTSNPNLYWYRQAAGRGLQLLFYSVGIGQISSEVPQNLSASRPQDRQFILSSKKLLLSDSGFYLCAWSLDTSGETQYFGPGTRLLVL.

This rearrangement joins TRBV13 to TRBJ2-7; 9 bases line up with TRBD1. J lost 6 bases, V lost 5 bases, and 11 bases had no gene match. In germline, CDR1 is PRHDT, CDR2 FYEKMQ (reference sequence). CDR3 length: 15 residues. CDR3 in amino acids: CASSKPGQGRPEQYF. The DNA for the CDR3 is TGTGCCAGCAGCAAACCGGGACAGGGACGCCCCGAGCAGTACTTC.

This clone was recorded only once. This chain uses TRBV5-6 with TRBJ1-4, with D hard to call. Germline lookup yields CDR1 SGHDT and CDR2 YYEEEE. V was pared by 4 bases and J by 5 bases, with 12 bases between. The CDR3 contains 14 residues. CDR3 in amino acids: CASSADIGNEKLFF. CDR3 sequence (DNA): TGTGCCAGCAGCGCCGACATCGGGAATGAAAAACTGTTTTTT.

The chain links TRBV10-1 to TRBJ2-7; D gene unclear. From germline, CDR1 is WNHNN and CDR2 SYGVQD (reference sequence). The CDR3 is 13 amino acids. The V end lost 6 bases, the J end lost 3 bases, and 12 bases lay between the germline ends. In DNA form, the CDR3 reads TGCGCCAGCAGCCGACCGTCCGTCTACGAGCAGTACTTC. Protein: CASSRPSVYEQYF.

The rearrangement joins TRBV28 to TRBJ2-3; 8 nucleotides line up with TRBD2. Trimming took 6 bases from V and 6 from J; bases not matched to a gene: 17. The CDR3 is made up of 17 amino acids. From germline, CDR1 is MDHEN and CDR2 SYDVKM. CDR3 nucleotide sequence: TGTGCCAGCAGAAACCCCCGACTAGCGCCGGGAGTGGATACGCAGTATTTT. It specifies CASRNPRLAPGVDTQYF.

A remark on this clone: The identical CDR3 is also encoded by other nucleotide sequences in the sample. The chain uses TRBV7-9 and TRBJ2-3; D is unclear. There are 13 residues in the CDR3. The V end lost 4 bases, the J end lost 2 bases, and 7 bases lay between the germline ends. Looked up from germline, CDR1 is SEHNR and CDR2 is FQNEAQ (reference sequence). For the CDR3, the DNA is TGTGCCAGCAGCTCGGGTGTCACAGATACGCAGTATTTT. Amino acid sequence: CASSSGVTDTQYF.

The gene calls are TRBV11-2 and TRBJ2-3, with TRBD2 identical over 9 bases. V trimming: 3 bases; J trimming: 11 bases; junction bases outside the gene matches: 18. The germline gives CDR1 SGHAT, CDR2 FQNNGV. There are 17 residues in the CDR3. The CDR3 loop is CASSFARWREGPHGQYF. The CDR3 DNA follows: TGTGCCAGCAGCTTCGCTCGTTGGCGGGAGGGGCCGCACGGGCAGTATTTT.

The chain joins TRBV30 to TRBJ1-1; D is unresolved. The germline V and J ends were trimmed by 2 bases and 5 bases, with 15 bases remaining between them. CDR3 length: 14 residues. Germline values: CDR1 GTSNPN, CDR2 SVGIG (reference sequence). CDR3 in amino acids: CAWSPESKPTEAFF. CDR3 in DNA: TGTGCCTGGAGTCCAGAGAGCAAACCGACTGAAGCTTTCTTT.